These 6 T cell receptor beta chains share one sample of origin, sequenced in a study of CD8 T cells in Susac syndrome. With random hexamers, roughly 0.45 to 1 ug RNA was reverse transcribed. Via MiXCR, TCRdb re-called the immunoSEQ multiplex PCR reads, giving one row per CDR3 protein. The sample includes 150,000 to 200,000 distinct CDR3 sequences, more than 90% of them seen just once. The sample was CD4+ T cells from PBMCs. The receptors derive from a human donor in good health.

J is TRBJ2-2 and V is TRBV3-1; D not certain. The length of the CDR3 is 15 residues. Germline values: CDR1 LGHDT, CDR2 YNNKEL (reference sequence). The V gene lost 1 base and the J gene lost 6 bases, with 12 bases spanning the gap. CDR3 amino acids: CASSQVPPQPGELFF. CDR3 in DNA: TGTGCCAGCAGCCAAGTCCCACCCCAGCCCGGGGAGCTGTTTTTT.

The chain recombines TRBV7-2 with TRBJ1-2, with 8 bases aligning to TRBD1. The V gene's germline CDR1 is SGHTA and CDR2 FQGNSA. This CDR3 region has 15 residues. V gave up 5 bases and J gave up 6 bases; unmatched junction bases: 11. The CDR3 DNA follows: TGTGCCAGCAGCCCACACAGGGGGTTCGGAGATGGCTACACCTTC. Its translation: CASSPHRGFGDGYTF.

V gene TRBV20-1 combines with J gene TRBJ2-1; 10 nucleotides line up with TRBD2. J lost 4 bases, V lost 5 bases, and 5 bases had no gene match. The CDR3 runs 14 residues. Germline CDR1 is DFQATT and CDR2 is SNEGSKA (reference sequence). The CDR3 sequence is CSAVGLAEYNEQFF. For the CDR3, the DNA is TGCAGTGCTGTTGGACTAGCGGAGTACAATGAGCAGTTCTTC.

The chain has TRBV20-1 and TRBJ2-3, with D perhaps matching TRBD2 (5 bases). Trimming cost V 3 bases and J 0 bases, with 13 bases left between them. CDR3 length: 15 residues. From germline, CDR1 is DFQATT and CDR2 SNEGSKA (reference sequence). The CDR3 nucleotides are TGCAGTGCTAGTCATAGCGCTGTTAGCACAGATACGCAGTATTTT. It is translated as CSASHSAVSTDTQYF.

CDR3 protein: CSARDRTQYF. DNA for the CDR3: TGCAGTGCCAGGGACAGGACCCAGTACTTC. The chain has TRBV20-1 and TRBJ2-5; 7 nucleotides line up with TRBD1. Germline trimming cut 6 bases from V and 7 bases from J; bases unmatched to any gene: 2. Germline values: CDR1 DFQATT, CDR2 SNEGSKA (reference sequence). The CDR3 runs 10 residues.

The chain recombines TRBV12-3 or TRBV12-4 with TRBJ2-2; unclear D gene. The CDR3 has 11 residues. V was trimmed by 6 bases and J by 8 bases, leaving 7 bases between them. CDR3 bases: TGTGCCAGCAGCTACGCGGGGGAGCTGTTTTTT. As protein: CASSYAGELFF.